This T cell receptor beta chain was documented in a study of OX40 agonist ivuxolimab in advanced cancers. The ends lost 5 bases at V and 5 bases at J; junction bases unmatched: 5. CDR1 and CDR2 (germline): LGHNA, YNFKEQ. The length of the CDR3 is 15 residues. Some clones are missing from TCRdb's copy, which holds only in-frame ones; the method was immunoSEQ multiplex PCR. The sample has about 150,000 clones, roughly 94% seen once. The receptor comes from an adult with an advanced solid tumor such as melanoma, head and neck, liver or kidney cancer. The genes are TRBV4-2 and TRBJ2-1; TRBD2 aligns across 11 bases. Material: CD4+ or CD8+ T cells sorted from blood, obtained in a trial of the OX40 agonist ivuxolimab. CDR3 coding DNA: TGTGCCAGCAGCTACTTAGCGGGGGGGGACAATGAGCAGTTCTTC. This sequence encodes CASSYLAGGDNEQFF.